A few counts support the clone carrying this T cell receptor (beta chain). Its antigen is undetermined. A sample-barcoded 5' primer and a J-beta primer mix were used in a second PCR of roughly 6 to 11 cycles. MiXCR was run by TCRdb on the 5' RACE reads, yielding one entry per CDR3 protein. The sample includes 550,000 to 800,000 distinct CDR3 sequences, roughly 32% of them seen just once. This specimen comes from a study of blood T cells in healthy people across ages. In each sample, at least 7 million PBMCs were isolated. Study results and caveats: Versus aged donors, long-lived donors had higher diversity and more naive CD4+ cells. PBMCs that were unsorted prevented a conclusive naive versus antigen-experienced comparison.

Germline CDR1 is LNHDA and CDR2 is SQIVND (reference sequence). The CDR3 is 18 residues long. V lost 3 bases and J lost 0, with 15 bases in between. Specimen: blood. This chain connects TRBV19 to TRBJ2-6, with D perhaps matching TRBD1 or TRBD2 (5 bases each). The TCR was taken from a woman of 80 years or more in good health. CDR3 DNA sequence: TGTGCCAGTAGTATCTGGGGGACCGTCTTCTCTGGGGCCAACGTCCTGACTTTC. This codes for CASSIWGTVFSGANVLTF.